One T cell receptor beta chain is described in this entry. The data were taken from a study of T cells after yellow fever vaccination. As TCR cDNA was made by 5'RACE template switching, a universal primer site and UMIs were added. Using its own MiXCR run on the 5' RACE reads, TCRdb lists one record per CDR3 protein. This table has around 67,000 distinct CDR3 sequences, approximately 6.9% appearing once. This clonotype was sampled from a man aged 18 to 30 who received the YFV17D yellow fever vaccine. Sequenced here: CD8+ T cells sorted from PBMCs, sampled 5 to 6 days after the first yellow fever vaccination.

This CDR3 reads CASSLEANYGYTF. Here the CDR3 DNA reads TGTGCCAGCAGTTTAGAAGCTAACTATGGCTACACCTTC. The V and J genes are TRBV12-3 or TRBV12-4 and TRBJ1-2, with no clear D. The V end was cut by 1 base, the J end by 0 bases, with 3 bases between. The CDR3 is made up of 13 amino acids.